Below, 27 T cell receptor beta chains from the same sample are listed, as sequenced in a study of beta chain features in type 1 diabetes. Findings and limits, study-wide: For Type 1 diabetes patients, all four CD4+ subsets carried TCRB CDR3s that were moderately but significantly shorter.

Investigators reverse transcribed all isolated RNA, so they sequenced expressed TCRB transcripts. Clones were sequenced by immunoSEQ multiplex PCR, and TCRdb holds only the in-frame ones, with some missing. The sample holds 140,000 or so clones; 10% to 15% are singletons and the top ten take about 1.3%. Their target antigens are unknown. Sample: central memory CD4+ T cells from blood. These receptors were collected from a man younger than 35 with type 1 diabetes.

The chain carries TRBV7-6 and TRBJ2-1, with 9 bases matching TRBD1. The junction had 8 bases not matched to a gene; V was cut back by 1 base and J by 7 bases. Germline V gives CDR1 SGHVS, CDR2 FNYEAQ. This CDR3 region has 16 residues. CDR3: CASSLVTGGIGNEQFF. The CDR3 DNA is TGTGCCAGCAGCTTAGTGACAGGGGGGATCGGGAATGAGCAGTTCTTC.

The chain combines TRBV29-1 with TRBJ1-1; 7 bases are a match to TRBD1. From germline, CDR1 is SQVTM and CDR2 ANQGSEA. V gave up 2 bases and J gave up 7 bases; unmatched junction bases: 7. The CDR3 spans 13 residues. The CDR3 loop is CSVELRGDSEAFF. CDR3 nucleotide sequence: TGCAGCGTTGAACTCCGCGGGGACAGTGAAGCTTTCTTT.

CDR3 protein: CASRRQRLGNTEAFF. The DNA of the CDR3 is TGTGCCAGCAGACGCCAACGGCTAGGGAACACTGAAGCTTTCTTT. The J gene is TRBJ1-1, the V gene TRBV7-2; D is undetermined. The CDR3 is 15 residues long. Trimming removed 6 bases from V and 1 base from J, with 15 bases in between. Looked up from germline, CDR1 is SGHTA and CDR2 is FQGNSA.

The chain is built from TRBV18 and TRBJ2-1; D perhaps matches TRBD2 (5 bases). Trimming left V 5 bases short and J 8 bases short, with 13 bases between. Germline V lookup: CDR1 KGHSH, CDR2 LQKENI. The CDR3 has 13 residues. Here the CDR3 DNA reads TGTGCCAGCTCATGGGGAGCGGCGGATGAGCAGTTCTTC. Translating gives CASSWGAADEQFF.

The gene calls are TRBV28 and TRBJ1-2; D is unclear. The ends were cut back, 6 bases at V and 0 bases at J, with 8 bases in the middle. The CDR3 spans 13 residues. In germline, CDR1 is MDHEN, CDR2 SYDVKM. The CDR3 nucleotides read TGTGCCAGCAGGGTCCCTTCTAACTATGGCTACACCTTC. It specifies CASRVPSNYGYTF.

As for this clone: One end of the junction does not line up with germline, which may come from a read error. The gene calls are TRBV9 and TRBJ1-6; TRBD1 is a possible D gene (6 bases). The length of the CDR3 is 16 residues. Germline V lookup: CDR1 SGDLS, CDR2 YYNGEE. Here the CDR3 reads CATSPQGSSLNSPLHF. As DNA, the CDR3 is TGTGCCACCAGCCCCCAGGGGAGTTCCCTTAACTCACCCCTCCACTTT.

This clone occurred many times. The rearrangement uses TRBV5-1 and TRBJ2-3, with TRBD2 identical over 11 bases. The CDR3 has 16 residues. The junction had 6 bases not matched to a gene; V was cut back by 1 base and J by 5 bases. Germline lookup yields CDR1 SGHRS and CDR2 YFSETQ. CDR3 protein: CASSLQTSGVGDTQYF. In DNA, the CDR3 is TGCGCCAGCAGCTTGCAGACTAGCGGGGTCGGAGATACGCAGTATTTT.

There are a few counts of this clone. The CDR3 DNA is TGTGCCAGCACCCCACGGGGGGGTTACACAGATACGCAGTATTTT. It codes for CASTPRGGYTDTQYF. The chain combines TRBV11-2 with TRBJ2-3, with 8 bases fitting TRBD2. The CDR3 consists of 15 residues. The germline CDR1 and CDR2 sequences are SGHAT and FQNNGV. Losses at the gene ends were 7 bases for V and 2 bases for J; bases not matched to a gene: 8.

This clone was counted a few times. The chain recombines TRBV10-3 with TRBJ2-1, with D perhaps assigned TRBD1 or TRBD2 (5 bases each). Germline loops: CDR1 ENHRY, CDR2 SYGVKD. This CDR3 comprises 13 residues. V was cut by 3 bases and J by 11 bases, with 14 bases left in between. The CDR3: CAISDPRDQQQFF. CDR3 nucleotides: TGTGCCATCAGTGATCCCCGGGACCAGCAGCAGTTCTTC.

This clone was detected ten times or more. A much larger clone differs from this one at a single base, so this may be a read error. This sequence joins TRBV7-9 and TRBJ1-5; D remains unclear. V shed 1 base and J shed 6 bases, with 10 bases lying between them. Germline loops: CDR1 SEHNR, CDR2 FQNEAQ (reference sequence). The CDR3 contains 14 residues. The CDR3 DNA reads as TGTGCCAGCAGCTTAGAGGGAGGCGGTCAGCCCCAGCATTTT. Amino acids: CASSLEGGGQPQHF.

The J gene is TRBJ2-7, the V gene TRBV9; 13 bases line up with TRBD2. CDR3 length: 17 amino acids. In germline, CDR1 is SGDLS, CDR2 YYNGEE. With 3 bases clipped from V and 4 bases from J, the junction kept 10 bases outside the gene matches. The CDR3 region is CASSEGLAGQDSYEQYF. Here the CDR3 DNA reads TGTGCCAGCAGCGAGGGACTAGCGGGGCAAGATTCTTACGAGCAGTACTTC.

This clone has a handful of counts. This chain's CDR3 is CASSGTGRTYEQYF. The CDR3 DNA reads TGCGCCAGCAGTGGTACAGGTAGAACCTACGAGCAGTACTTC. This sequence joins TRBV5-1 and TRBJ2-7; maybe TRBD1 (5 bases). Germline V gives CDR1 SGHRS, CDR2 YFSETQ. The CDR3 runs to 14 residues. V lost 5 bases, J lost 2 bases, and 14 bases lay in between. Full variable domain (rest looked up from reference TRBV5-1 and TRBJ2-7): KAGVTQTPRYLIKTRGQQVTLSCSPISGHRSVSWYQQTPGQGLQFLFEYFSETQRNKGNFPGRFSGRQFSNSRSEMNVSTLELGDSALYLCASSGTGRTYEQYFGPGTRLTVT.

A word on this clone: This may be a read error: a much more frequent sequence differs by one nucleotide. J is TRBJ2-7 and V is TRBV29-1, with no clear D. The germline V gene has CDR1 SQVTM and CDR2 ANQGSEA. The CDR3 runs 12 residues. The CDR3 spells CSGEGLMDEQYF. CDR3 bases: TGCAGCGGTGAAGGTTTGATGGACGAGCAGTACTTC.

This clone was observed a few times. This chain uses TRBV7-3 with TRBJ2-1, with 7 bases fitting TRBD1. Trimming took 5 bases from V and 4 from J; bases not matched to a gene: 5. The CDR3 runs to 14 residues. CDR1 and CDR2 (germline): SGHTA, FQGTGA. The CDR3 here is CASSKGGPYNEQFF. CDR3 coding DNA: TGTGCCAGCAGCAAAGGGGGCCCATACAATGAGCAGTTCTTC.

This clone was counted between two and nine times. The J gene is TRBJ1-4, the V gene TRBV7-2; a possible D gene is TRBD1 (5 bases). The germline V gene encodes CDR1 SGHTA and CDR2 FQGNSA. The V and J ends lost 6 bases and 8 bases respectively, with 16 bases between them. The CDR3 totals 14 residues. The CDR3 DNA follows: TGTGCCAGCAGTCCTCATGGGGGTATGGAAAAACTGTTTTTT. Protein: CASSPHGGMEKLFF. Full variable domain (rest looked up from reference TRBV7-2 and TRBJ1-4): GAGVSQSPSNKVTEKGKDVELRCDPISGHTALYWYRQSLGQGLEFLIYFQGNSAPDKSGLPSDRFSAERTGGSVSTLTIQRTQQEDSAVYLCASSPHGGMEKLFFGSGTQLSVL.

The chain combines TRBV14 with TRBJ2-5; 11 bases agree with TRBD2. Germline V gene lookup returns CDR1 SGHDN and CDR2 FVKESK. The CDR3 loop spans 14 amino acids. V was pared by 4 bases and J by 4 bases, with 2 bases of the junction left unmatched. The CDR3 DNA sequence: TGTGCCAGCAGCCTAGCGGGGGGGCCAGAGACCCAGTACTTC. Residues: CASSLAGGPETQYF.

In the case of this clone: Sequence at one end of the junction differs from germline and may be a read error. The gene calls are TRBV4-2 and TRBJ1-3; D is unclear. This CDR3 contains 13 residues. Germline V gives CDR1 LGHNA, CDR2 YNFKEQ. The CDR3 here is CASSEEGRNTIYF. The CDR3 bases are TGTGCCAGCAGCGAAGAAGGACGGAACACCATATATTTT.

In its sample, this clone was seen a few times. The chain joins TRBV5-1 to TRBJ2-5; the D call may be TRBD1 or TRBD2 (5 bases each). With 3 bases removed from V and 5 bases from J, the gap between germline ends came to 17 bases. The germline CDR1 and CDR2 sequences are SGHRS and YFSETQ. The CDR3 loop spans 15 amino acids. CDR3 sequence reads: CASSYGDAALETQYF. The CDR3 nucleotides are TGCGCCAGCAGCTACGGGGACGCAGCTCTGGAGACCCAGTACTTC.

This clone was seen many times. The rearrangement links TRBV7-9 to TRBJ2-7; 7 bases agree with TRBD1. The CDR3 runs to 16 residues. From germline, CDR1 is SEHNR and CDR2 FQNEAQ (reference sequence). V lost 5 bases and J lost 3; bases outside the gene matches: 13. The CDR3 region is CASSTPRGTANYEQYF. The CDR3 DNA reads TGTGCCAGCAGCACACCCCGAGGGACAGCGAACTACGAGCAGTACTTC.

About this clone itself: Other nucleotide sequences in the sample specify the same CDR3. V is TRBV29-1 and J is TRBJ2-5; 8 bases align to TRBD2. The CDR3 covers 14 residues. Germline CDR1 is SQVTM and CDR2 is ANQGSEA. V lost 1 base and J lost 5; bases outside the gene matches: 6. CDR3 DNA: TGCAGCGTTGAAGGTCGGACTAGCCGGGAGACCCAGTACTTC. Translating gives CSVEGRTSRETQYF.

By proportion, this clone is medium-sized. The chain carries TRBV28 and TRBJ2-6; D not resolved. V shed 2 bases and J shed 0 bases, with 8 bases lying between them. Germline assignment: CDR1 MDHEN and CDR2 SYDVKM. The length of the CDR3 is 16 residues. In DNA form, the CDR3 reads TGTGCCAGCAGTTTAAAGGTTCACTCTGGGGCCAACGTCCTGACTTTC. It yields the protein CASSLKVHSGANVLTF.

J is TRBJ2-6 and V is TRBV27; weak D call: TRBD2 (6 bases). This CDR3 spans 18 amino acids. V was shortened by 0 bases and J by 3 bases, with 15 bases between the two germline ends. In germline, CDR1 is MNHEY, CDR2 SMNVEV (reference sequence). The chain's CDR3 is CASSLSPGVGYGANVLTF. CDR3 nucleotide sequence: TGTGCCAGCAGTTTATCGCCGGGGGTGGGATATGGGGCCAACGTCCTGACTTTC.

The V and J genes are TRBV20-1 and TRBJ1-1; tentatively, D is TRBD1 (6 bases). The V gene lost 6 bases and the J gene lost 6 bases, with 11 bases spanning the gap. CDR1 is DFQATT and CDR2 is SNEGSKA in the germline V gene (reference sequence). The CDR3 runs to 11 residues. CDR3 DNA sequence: TGCAGTGCGAGGGGGAGTTCTGAAGCTTTCTTT. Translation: CSARGSSEAFF.

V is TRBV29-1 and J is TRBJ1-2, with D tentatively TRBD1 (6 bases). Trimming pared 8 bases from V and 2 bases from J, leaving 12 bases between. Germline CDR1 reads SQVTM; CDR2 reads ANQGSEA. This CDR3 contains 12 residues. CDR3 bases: TGCAGCTCTGAGGGGGGGAACTATGGCTACACCTTC. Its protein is CSSEGGNYGYTF. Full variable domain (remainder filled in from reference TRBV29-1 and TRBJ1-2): SAVISQKPSRDICQRGTSLTIQCQVDSQVTMMFWYRQQPGQSLTLIATANQGSEATYESGFVIDKFPISRPNLTFSTLTVSNMSPEDSSIYLCSSEGGNYGYTFGSGTRLTVV.

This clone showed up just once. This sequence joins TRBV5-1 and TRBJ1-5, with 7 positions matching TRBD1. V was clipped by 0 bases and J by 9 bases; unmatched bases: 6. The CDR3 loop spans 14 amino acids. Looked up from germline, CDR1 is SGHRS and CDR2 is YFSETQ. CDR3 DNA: TGCGCCAGCAGCTTGGTTACAGGGGAGAGGCCCCAGCATTTT. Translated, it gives CASSLVTGERPQHF.

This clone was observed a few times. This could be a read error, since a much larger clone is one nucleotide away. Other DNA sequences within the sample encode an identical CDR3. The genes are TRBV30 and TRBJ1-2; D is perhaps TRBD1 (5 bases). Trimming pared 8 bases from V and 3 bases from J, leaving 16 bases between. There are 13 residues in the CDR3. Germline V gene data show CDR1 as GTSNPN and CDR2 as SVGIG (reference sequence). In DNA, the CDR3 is TGTGCCCGGGACGTTCGGGGCGACTATGGCTACACCTTC. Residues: CARDVRGDYGYTF.

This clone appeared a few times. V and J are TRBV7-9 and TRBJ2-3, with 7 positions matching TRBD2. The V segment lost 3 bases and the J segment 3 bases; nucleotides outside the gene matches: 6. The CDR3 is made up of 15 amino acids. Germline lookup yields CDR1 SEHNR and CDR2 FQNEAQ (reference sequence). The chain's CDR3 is CASSFYASGTDTQYF. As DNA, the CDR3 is TGTGCCAGCAGCTTCTATGCTAGCGGAACAGATACGCAGTATTTT.